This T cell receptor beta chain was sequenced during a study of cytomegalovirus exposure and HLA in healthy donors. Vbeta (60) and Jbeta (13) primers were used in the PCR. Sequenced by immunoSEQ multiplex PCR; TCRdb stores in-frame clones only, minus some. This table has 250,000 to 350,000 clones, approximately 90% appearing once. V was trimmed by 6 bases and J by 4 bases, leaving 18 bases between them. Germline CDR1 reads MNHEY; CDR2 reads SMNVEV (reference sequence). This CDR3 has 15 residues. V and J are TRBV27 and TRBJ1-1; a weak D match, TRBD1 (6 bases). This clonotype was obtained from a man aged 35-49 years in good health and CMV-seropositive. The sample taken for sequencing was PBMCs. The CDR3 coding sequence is TGTGCCAGCAGCCCCTGGGGCCAGGGGCTCACTGAAGCTTTCTTT. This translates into CASSPWGQGLTEAFF.